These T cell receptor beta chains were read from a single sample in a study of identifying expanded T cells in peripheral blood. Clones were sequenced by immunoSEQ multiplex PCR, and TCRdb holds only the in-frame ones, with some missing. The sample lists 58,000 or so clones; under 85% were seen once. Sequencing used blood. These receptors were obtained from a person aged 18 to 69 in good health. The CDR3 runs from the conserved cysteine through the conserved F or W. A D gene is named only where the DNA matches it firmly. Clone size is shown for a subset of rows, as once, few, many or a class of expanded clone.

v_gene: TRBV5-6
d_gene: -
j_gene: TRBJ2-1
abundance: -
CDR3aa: CASSTDMGVTYNEQFF
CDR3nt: TGTGCCAGCAGCACGGACATGGGAGTCACCTACAATGAGCAGTTCTTC

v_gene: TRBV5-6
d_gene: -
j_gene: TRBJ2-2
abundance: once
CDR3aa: CASSLGAGELFF
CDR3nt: TGTGCCAGCAGCTTGGGGGCCGGGGAGCTGTTTTTT

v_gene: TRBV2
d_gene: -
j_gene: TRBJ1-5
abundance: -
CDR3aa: CASSVGGLSQPQHF
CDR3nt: TGTGCCAGCAGTGTTGGGGGGCTAAGTCAGCCCCAGCATTTT

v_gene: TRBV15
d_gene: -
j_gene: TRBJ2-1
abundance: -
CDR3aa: CATSRDEGGRQFF
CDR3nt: TGTGCCACCAGCAGAGATGAGGGGGGACGGCAGTTCTTC

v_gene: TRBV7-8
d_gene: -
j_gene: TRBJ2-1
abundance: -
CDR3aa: CASSLEASSREQFF
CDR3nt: TGTGCCAGCAGCTTAGAAGCGTCTAGCCGGGAGCAGTTCTTC

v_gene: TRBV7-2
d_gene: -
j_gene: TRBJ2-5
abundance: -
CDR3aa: CASSSGRQYQETQYF
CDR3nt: TGTGCCAGCAGCTCAGGAAGACAGTACCAAGAGACCCAGTACTTC

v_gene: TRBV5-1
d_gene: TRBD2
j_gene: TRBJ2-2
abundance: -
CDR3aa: CASSFSGGGNTGELFF
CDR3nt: TGCGCCAGCAGCTTTTCGGGCGGGGGGAACACCGGGGAGCTGTTTTTT

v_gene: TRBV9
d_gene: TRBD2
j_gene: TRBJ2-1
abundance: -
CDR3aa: CASSPRRVAGPDEQFF
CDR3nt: TGTGCCAGCTCCCCCAGGAGGGTAGCGGGGCCGGATGAGCAGTTCTTC

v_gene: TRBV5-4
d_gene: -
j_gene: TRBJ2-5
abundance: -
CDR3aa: CASSTRTPGGETQYF
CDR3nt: TGTGCCAGCAGCACGCGGACACCCGGCGGAGAGACCCAGTACTTC

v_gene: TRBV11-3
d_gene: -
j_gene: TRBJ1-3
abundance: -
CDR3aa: CASSTFRADISGNTIYF
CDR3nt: TGTGCCAGCAGTACTTTTCGAGCCGATATCTCTGGAAACACCATATATTTT

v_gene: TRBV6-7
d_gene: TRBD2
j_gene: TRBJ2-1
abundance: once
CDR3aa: CAIAGSSGYNEQFF
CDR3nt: TGTGCCATAGCAGGTTCTAGCGGCTACAATGAGCAGTTCTTC

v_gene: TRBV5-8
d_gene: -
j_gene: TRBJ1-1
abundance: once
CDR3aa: CASSQDPGMNTEAFF
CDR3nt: TGTGCCAGCAGCCAAGATCCGGGGATGAACACTGAAGCTTTCTTT

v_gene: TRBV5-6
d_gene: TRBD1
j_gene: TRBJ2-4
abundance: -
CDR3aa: CASSPTGTGGNIQYF
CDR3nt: TGTGCCAGCAGCCCCACCGGGACAGGGGGAAACATTCAGTACTTC